One sample yielded the 10 T cell receptor beta chains listed below, sequenced in a study of control samples from healthy donors and cancer patients. TCRdb's table, derived via immunoSEQ multiplex PCR, lists solely in-frame clones and lacks some. Among about 69,000 clones listed, roughly 82% were seen once. The sample consisted of PBMCs. These receptors were obtained from a woman aged 45-59 years with lung cancer.

The rearrangement joins TRBV25-1 to TRBJ2-3, with 7 bases fitting TRBD1. The CDR3 covers 12 residues. In germline, CDR1 is MGHDK, CDR2 SYGVNS. V shed 11 bases and J 1 base; nucleotides not matched to a gene: 3. CDR3 DNA: TGTGCCGCGACAGGGCGCACAGATACGCAGTATTTT. This encodes CAATGRTDTQYF.

V and J are TRBV4-3 and TRBJ2-7, with D maybe TRBD2 (5 bases). The germline CDR1 and CDR2 sequences are LGHNA and YSLEER. Trimming stripped 4 bases from V and 7 bases from J, with 14 bases between. The CDR3 has 13 amino acids. Here the CDR3 reads CASSLSGIGEQYF. As DNA, the CDR3 is TGCGCCAGCAGCCTTTCGGGGATTGGGGAGCAGTACTTC.

V and J are TRBV6-5 and TRBJ1-1, with D maybe TRBD1 (5 bases). Trimming removed 10 bases from V and 6 bases from J, with 18 bases in between. The CDR3 has 13 amino acids. Germline V gene lookup returns CDR1 MNHEY and CDR2 SVGAGI. The CDR3 DNA follows: TGTGCCATCGAACCCTCAGGGATCCCTGAAGCTTTCTTT. It codes for CAIEPSGIPEAFF.

This clone has only a few counts. V is TRBV29-1 and J is TRBJ2-3, with D possibly matching TRBD1 (6 bases). The V and J ends lost 0 bases and 0 bases respectively, with 10 bases between them. The V gene's germline CDR1 is SQVTM and CDR2 ANQGSEA. CDR3 length: 15 amino acids. The CDR3 bases are TGCAGCGTTGAAGACCCCAGGGGTAGCACAGATACGCAGTATTTT. It yields the protein CSVEDPRGSTDTQYF.

The gene calls are TRBV27 and TRBJ1-1; no clear D. The CDR3 runs to 15 residues. Germline V lookup: CDR1 MNHEY, CDR2 SMNVEV (reference sequence). The V end lost 3 bases, the J end lost 0 bases, and 11 bases lay between the germline ends. CDR3 amino acids: CASSFLGTMNTEAFF. DNA of the CDR3: TGTGCCAGCAGTTTTCTAGGCACCATGAACACTGAAGCTTTCTTT.

The chain employs TRBV19 and TRBJ2-3; D possibly corresponds to TRBD2 (5 bases). Germline lookup yields CDR1 LNHDA and CDR2 SQIVND (reference sequence). Trimming took 4 bases from V and 0 from J, leaving 8 bases between them. The CDR3 covers 14 residues. Here the CDR3 reads CASSTPGSTDTQYF. In nucleotides, the CDR3 is TGTGCCAGTAGTACCCCGGGGAGCACAGATACGCAGTATTTT.

The chain recombines TRBV19 with TRBJ2-5; no reliable D call. The germline V gene encodes CDR1 LNHDA and CDR2 SQIVND (reference sequence). V was clipped by 6 bases and J by 0 bases, with 5 bases between them. CDR3 length equals 12 residues. In nucleotides, the CDR3 is TGTGCCAGTAGCCCGTACCAAGAGACCCAGTACTTC. Its translation: CASSPYQETQYF.

V is TRBV28 and J is TRBJ1-5, with 7 bases lining up with TRBD1. This CDR3 is built from 15 residues. Germline loops: CDR1 MDHEN, CDR2 SYDVKM. With V trimmed by 3 bases and J by 7 bases, 9 bases remained unmatched. The CDR3 sequence: CASSLPDRVEQPQHF. The DNA for the CDR3 is TGTGCCAGCAGTTTGCCCGACAGGGTAGAGCAGCCCCAGCATTTT.

The V call is TRBV7-2, the J call TRBJ2-5; tentatively, D is TRBD2 (5 bases). Germline V gives CDR1 SGHTA, CDR2 FQGNSA. The CDR3 loop spans 15 amino acids. The V end lost 0 bases, the J end lost 2 bases, and 10 bases lay between the germline ends. Here the CDR3 DNA reads TGTGCCAGCAGCTTAGCAGGAGGAATGCAAGAGACCCAGTACTTC. As protein: CASSLAGGMQETQYF.

The chain is built from TRBV19 and TRBJ1-5; D might be TRBD1 (5 bases). The germline CDR1 and CDR2 sequences are LNHDA and SQIVND (reference sequence). The V and J ends lost 0 bases and 4 bases respectively, with 13 bases between them. The length of the CDR3 is 16 residues. The DNA of the CDR3 is TGTGCCAGTAGTATAGAGGTACGACAGCCGAATCAGCCCCAGCATTTT. Translation: CASSIEVRQPNQPQHF.